This TCR beta chain emerged from a study of T cells after yellow fever vaccination. This clonotype came up many times. The V gene's germline CDR1 is MNHEY and CDR2 SVGEGT. V lost 2 bases, J lost 2 bases, and 11 bases lay in between. The CDR3 is 15 residues long. TCRdb reprocessed the 5' RACE reads with MiXCR, giving one entry per CDR3 protein. The table records some 26,000 distinct CDR3 sequences, less than 3.5% of them present only once. The sequences come from PBMCs, either bulk or a sorted T-cell subset (CD4+, CD8+, memory, or dextramer-sorted; not recorded which), collected roughly 46 days after the first yellow fever vaccination. The receptor was derived from a man aged 18 to 30 who received the YFV17D yellow fever vaccine. V is TRBV6-2 or TRBV6-3 and J is TRBJ2-3, with D perhaps TRBD2 (7 bases). For the CDR3, the DNA is TGTGCCAGCAGTTACCGGGGGGCGTACACAGATACGCAGTATTTT. Amino acids: CASSYRGAYTDTQYF.